This T cell receptor beta chain was sequenced for a study of beta chain features in type 1 diabetes. A single heparinised blood sample, averaging approximately 0.12 L, was obtained per donor. Study findings and constraints: Moderately but significantly shorter TCRB CDR3s were found in Type 1 diabetes patients in all four CD4+ subsets.

The investigators reverse transcribed all of the isolated RNA, so they sequenced expressed TCRB transcripts. About 3.57 million reads were obtained on average from naive, central memory and regulatory T cell samples. The table came from immunoSEQ multiplex PCR; TCRdb's copy has only in-frame clones and leaves some out. Seen here are some 660,000 clones, around 15% observed once, and the top ten hold approximately 0.039%. Germline V gene sequence: CDR1 KGHSH, CDR2 LQKENI. The V gene lost 3 bases and the J gene lost 3 bases, with 8 bases spanning the gap. This CDR3 is built from 13 residues. In this sample, this clone turned up a few times. Its specificity is not known. Other DNA variants within this sample encode the same CDR3.

V gene TRBV18 combines with J gene TRBJ2-5; D gene uncertain. The sample comprised naive CD4+ T cells from blood. The sequence was collected from a man younger than 30 with type 1 diabetes. CDR3 protein: CASSPSREETQYF. CDR3 in DNA: TGTGCCAGCTCACCGAGTCGCGAAGAGACCCAGTACTTC.